One and the same sample provided the 26 T cell receptor beta chains below, sequenced in a study of blood T cells in healthy people across ages. A sample-barcoded 5' primer and a J-beta primer mix were used in a second PCR of roughly 6 to 11 cycles. TCRdb itself ran the 5' RACE reads through MiXCR, one entry per CDR3 protein. The repertoire consists of 650,000 to 1,000,000 distinct CDR3 sequences, with roughly 34% occurring once and the leading ten covering 13%. Sequencing input: blood. The receptors derive from a man between 18 and 29 years old in good health.

This clonotype was counted only a few times. This chain links TRBV12-3 or TRBV12-4 with TRBJ1-5; weak D call: TRBD1 (5 bases). Deletions cut 0 bases from V and 7 bases from J, with 13 bases between. The CDR3 totals 15 residues. The CDR3 nucleotides read TGTGCCAGCAGTTTAGCGCGATGGGAGGGGCAGCCCCAGCATTTT. It yields the protein CASSLARWEGQPQHF.

This chain uses TRBV24-1 with TRBJ2-1, with 9 bases matching TRBD1. CDR1 and CDR2 (germline): KGHDR, SFDVKD. This CDR3 has 15 residues. V trimming: 3 bases; J trimming: 5 bases; junction bases outside the gene matches: 4. The CDR3 spells CATSDPGQGHNEQFF. As DNA, the CDR3 is TGTGCCACCAGTGATCCTGGACAGGGGCACAATGAGCAGTTCTTC.

The chain is built from TRBV6-6 and TRBJ2-1; perhaps TRBD2 as D (5 bases). CDR1 and CDR2 (germline): MNHNY, SVGAGI (reference sequence). The germline V and J ends were trimmed by 10 bases and 11 bases, with 21 bases remaining between them. The CDR3 consists of 13 residues. DNA of the CDR3: TGTGCCACCGACCCCGAGGGTAGCTGGAAGCAGTTCTTC. Translation gives CATDPEGSWKQFF.

In this sample, this clonotype turned up a few times. The chain employs TRBV28 and TRBJ2-3; D is unresolved. CDR3 size: 14 residues. Trimming stripped 5 bases from V and 6 bases from J, with 15 bases between. Per the germline V gene, CDR1 is MDHEN and CDR2 is SYDVKM. The CDR3 loop reads CASSPRAILDTQYF. The DNA for the CDR3 is TGTGCCAGCAGTCCCCGGGCCATCTTGGATACGCAGTATTTT.

This clonotype was detected only a few times. Here the CDR3 DNA reads TGTGCCAGCAGTTTAGGGGGTTTGGGAAGCTATGGCTACACCTTC. Protein product: CASSLGGLGSYGYTF. The gene calls are TRBV27 and TRBJ1-2; a possible D gene is TRBD1 (5 bases). The ends were cut back, 2 bases at V and 4 bases at J, with 14 bases in the middle. This CDR3 has 15 residues. Germline lookup yields CDR1 MNHEY and CDR2 SMNVEV (reference sequence).

V is TRBV3-1 and J is TRBJ2-3; the match to TRBD2 covers 8 bases. Germline CDR1 and CDR2: LGHDT and YNNKEL (reference sequence). J gave up 5 bases and V 1 base, and 5 bases lay outside the gene matches. The CDR3 is 15 amino acids. The CDR3 region has the DNA TGTGCCAGCAGCCAAGTGCGGGGGGAGGAAGATACGCAGTATTTT. Its translation is CASSQVRGEEDTQYF.

This clonotype appeared once. V usage is TRBV4-1 and J usage is TRBJ1-3, with D possibly matching TRBD1 (5 bases). Germline CDR1 reads MGHRA; CDR2 reads YSYEKL. The CDR3 contains 16 residues. Trimming cost V 3 bases and J 8 bases, with 20 bases left between them. The CDR3 DNA reads as TGCGCCAGCAGCCACCCGGGACGGTCCAGGTTCGACACCATATATTTT. Its translation is CASSHPGRSRFDTIYF.

The sample holds many counts of this clonotype. This chain links TRBV12-3 or TRBV12-4 with TRBJ2-7; either TRBD1 or TRBD2 may fit D (6 bases each). This CDR3 has 15 residues. Trimming removed 4 bases at V and 3 bases at J, with 16 bases between. The CDR3 reads CASSSGAPVGYEQYF. CDR3 nucleotide sequence: TGTGCCAGCAGTTCGGGGGCTCCCGTGGGCTACGAGCAGTACTTC.

The chain carries TRBV3-1 and TRBJ2-7; D unresolved. Trimming stripped 1 base from V and 6 bases from J, with 10 bases between. From germline, CDR1 is LGHDT and CDR2 YNNKEL (reference sequence). The CDR3 has 13 amino acids. The CDR3 loop reads CASSQGRVSEQYF. CDR3 bases: TGTGCCAGCAGCCAAGGTCGCGTATCCGAGCAGTACTTC.

This clonotype was picked up a small number of times. This rearrangement joins TRBV5-1 to TRBJ1-2; TRBD1 matches at 8 bases. The V segment lost 4 bases and the J segment 4 bases; nucleotides outside the gene matches: 9. Germline-derived CDR1 and CDR2 are SGHRS and YFSETQ. This CDR3 contains 15 residues. In DNA form, the CDR3 reads TGCGCCAGCAGCCCACGGACAGGGTTTTCCTATGGCTACACCTTC. Amino acid sequence: CASSPRTGFSYGYTF.

The chain is built from TRBV12-3 or TRBV12-4 and TRBJ1-2, with 11 bases aligning to TRBD1. V was clipped by 5 bases and J by 4 bases; unmatched bases: 6. This CDR3 spans 15 amino acids. The CDR3 DNA is TGTGCCAGCAGTCGGACAGGGGGCTTACCCTATGGCTACACCTTC. Its translation: CASSRTGGLPYGYTF.

This chain links TRBV7-9 with TRBJ1-4, with 9 bases matching TRBD1. Germline V gene data show CDR1 as SEHNR and CDR2 as FQNEAQ (reference sequence). V trimming: 3 bases; J trimming: 0 bases; junction bases outside the gene matches: 5. The length of the CDR3 is 17 residues. CDR3 sequence: CASSFGTGPATNEKLFF. CDR3 in DNA: TGTGCCAGCAGCTTTGGGACAGGGCCTGCAACTAATGAAAAACTGTTTTTT.

This clonotype has only a few counts. This chain joins TRBV12-3 or TRBV12-4 and TRBJ1-4; no reliable D call. With 6 bases removed from V and 5 bases from J, the gap between germline ends came to 16 bases. The CDR3 extends over 15 amino acids. The CDR3 region has the DNA TGTGCCAGCAGCCGTCATGAGTTGCGGAATGAAAAACTGTTTTTT. It translates to CASSRHELRNEKLFF.

This clonotype was observed a handful of times. This chain uses TRBV7-2 with TRBJ2-2; TRBD1 might be the D (5 bases). V lost 0 bases, J lost 3 bases, and 8 bases lay in between. Germline lookup yields CDR1 SGHTA and CDR2 FQGNSA. The CDR3 spans 15 residues. The DNA of the CDR3 is TGTGCCAGCAGCTTAGCGTCAGGGCACACCGGGGAGCTGTTTTTT. It yields the protein CASSLASGHTGELFF. Based on the CDR3 plus reference TRBV7-2 and TRBJ2-2, the full variable domain is GAGVSQSPSNKVTEKGKDVELRCDPISGHTALYWYRQSLGQGLEFLIYFQGNSAPDKSGLPSDRFSAERTGGSVSTLTIQRTQQEDSAVYLCASSLASGHTGELFFGEGSRLTVL.

This clonotype was found a few times. This chain uses TRBV9 with TRBJ2-3; 9 bases align to TRBD1. Germline-derived CDR1 and CDR2 are SGDLS and YYNGEE. This CDR3 contains 16 residues. V dropped 5 bases and J dropped 3; count of bases not matched to a gene: 10. The CDR3 nucleotides read TGTGCCAGCAGACCTCCCGGGACAGGGAAAACAGATACGCAGTATTTT. This gives the protein CASRPPGTGKTDTQYF.

Concerning this clonotype: An end of the junction differs from the germline gene, which may be a read error. CDR3 loop: CAGRTGNEQFF. The CDR3 nucleotides read TGTGCCGGCAGAACAGGGAATGAGCAGTTCTTC. The chain couples TRBV7-9 to TRBJ2-1, with D perhaps matching TRBD1 (6 bases). There are 11 residues in the CDR3. Germline loops: CDR1 SEHNR, CDR2 FQNEAQ (reference sequence).

The gene calls are TRBV7-2 and TRBJ2-4; TRBD2 is a possible D gene (5 bases). The J call may be faulty, since TRBJ2-7 better matches the DNA end. The CDR3 contains 14 residues. The germline V gene has CDR1 SGHTA and CDR2 FQGNSA. The CDR3, as DNA: TGTGCCAGCAGCTTAGGCGGGCAGACTTACGAGCAGTACTTC. Residues: CASSLGGQTYEQYF.

With regard to this clonotype: This sequence may be a read error, since a much larger clone differs from it by one base. The chain has TRBV20-1 and TRBJ2-3; D is possibly TRBD1 (7 bases). The CDR3 covers 15 residues. Germline CDR1 reads DFQATT; CDR2 reads SNEGSKA (reference sequence). DNA of the CDR3: TGCGGTGCCACCCCGACAGGGACTAGCACAGATACGCAGTATTTT. As protein: CGATPTGTSTDTQYF.

This clonotype has just a few counts. The V and J genes are TRBV6-2 or TRBV6-3 and TRBJ2-7; TRBD2 aligns across 10 bases. The CDR3 extends over 15 amino acids. The ends lost 6 bases at V and 3 bases at J; junction bases unmatched: 8. Germline V lookup: CDR1 MNHEY, CDR2 SVGEGT. CDR3 amino acids: CASRKIAGGRYEQYF. As DNA, the CDR3 is TGTGCCAGCAGAAAAATAGCGGGGGGCCGCTACGAGCAGTACTTC.

This clonotype appeared many times. The rearrangement joins TRBV12-3 or TRBV12-4 to TRBJ1-2; tentatively, D is TRBD1 (5 bases). The V and J ends lost 3 bases and 1 base respectively, with 12 bases between them. The CDR3 is 15 residues long. CDR3 sequence (DNA): TGTGCCAGCAGTTTCCCCACAGGTGTTAACTATGGCTACACCTTC. Translating gives CASSFPTGVNYGYTF.

The genes are TRBV7-9 and TRBJ2-1, with 12 nucleotides matching TRBD1. V lost 4 bases to trimming and J lost 7 bases; unmatched junction nucleotides: 5. Germline assignment: CDR1 SEHNR and CDR2 FQNEAQ (reference sequence). The CDR3 length is 15 residues. The CDR3 region is CASSYRDRGRNEQFF. CDR3 bases: TGTGCCAGCAGCTACCGGGACAGGGGGCGGAATGAGCAGTTCTTC.

With regard to this clonotype: A junction boundary mismatches the germline segment, possibly from a read error. The chain employs TRBV2 and TRBJ2-3, with 8 nucleotides matching TRBD2. The CDR3 has 16 amino acids. The V gene's germline CDR1 is SNHLY and CDR2 FYNNEI. CDR3 sequence reads: CASGEAGGGSTDTQYF. CDR3 DNA sequence: TGTGCCAGCGGTGAAGCGGGCGGGGGGAGCACAGATACGCAGTATTTT.

V is TRBV5-1 and J is TRBJ1-1, with D perhaps matching TRBD1 (6 bases). Germline-derived CDR1 and CDR2 are SGHRS and YFSETQ. This CDR3 is 17 amino acids long. The germline V and J ends were trimmed by 0 bases and 0 bases, with 15 bases remaining between them. CDR3 protein: CASSLGPGGGLNTEAFF. As DNA, the CDR3 is TGCGCCAGCAGCTTGGGCCCCGGGGGGGGCTTGAACACTGAAGCTTTCTTT. Using reference TRBV5-1 and TRBJ1-1 for the parts outside the CDR3, the full variable domain is KAGVTQTPRYLIKTRGQQVTLSCSPISGHRSVSWYQQTPGQGLQFLFEYFSETQRNKGNFPGRFSGRQFSNSRSEMNVSTLELGDSALYLCASSLGPGGGLNTEAFFGQGTRLTVV.

A note on this clonotype: An end of the junction does not agree with germline; a read error may underlie this. The chain uses TRBV7-8 and TRBJ2-5; 8 bases are shared with TRBD1. The CDR3 is 13 residues long. Germline-derived CDR1 and CDR2 are SGHVS and FQNEAQ. This CDR3 is CASTLDRGETRYF. For the CDR3, the DNA is TGTGCCAGCACCTTAGACAGGGGAGAGACCCGGTACTTC.

This clonotype was detected ten times or more. The rearrangement uses TRBV7-2 and TRBJ2-7, with 8 positions matching TRBD1. Germline lookup yields CDR1 SGHTA and CDR2 FQGNSA. The J segment lost 1 base and the V segment lost 1 base, leaving 9 bases of the junction unmatched. The CDR3 covers 17 residues. The CDR3 sequence is CASSLVAGGYYSYEQYF. CDR3 coding DNA: TGTGCCAGCAGCTTAGTCGCAGGGGGCTACTATTCCTACGAGCAGTACTTC. The variable domain in full, completed from reference TRBV7-2 and TRBJ2-7, reads GAGVSQSPSNKVTEKGKDVELRCDPISGHTALYWYRQSLGQGLEFLIYFQGNSAPDKSGLPSDRFSAERTGGSVSTLTIQRTQQEDSAVYLCASSLVAGGYYSYEQYFGPGTRLTVT.

On this clonotype itself: A read error is possible here, since a much larger clone lies one base away. The chain joins TRBV5-5 to TRBJ1-2; TRBD1 might be the D (5 bases). CDR1 is SGHKS, CDR2 YYEKEE, per germline (reference sequence). The CDR3 is 14 residues long. As DNA, the CDR3 is TGTACCAGCAGCTTGGGGCGGCAGAACTATGGCTACACCTTC. Its translation: CTSSLGRQNYGYTF.